One sample yielded the 31 T cell receptor beta chains listed below, sequenced in a study of cytomegalovirus exposure and HLA in healthy donors. The PCR ran on 60 Vbeta and 13 Jbeta primers. Generated by immunoSEQ multiplex PCR, the TCRdb table keeps only in-frame clones and is missing some. The sample yields some 130,000 clones, roughly 77% seen once. Source material: PBMCs. These receptors all come from a female donor in good health and CMV-seronegative.

This clone was seen a single time. This chain uses TRBV7-3 with TRBJ2-1, with D possibly matching TRBD1 (6 bases). Deletions cut 5 bases from V and 5 bases from J, with 10 bases between. CDR1 and CDR2 from the germline V gene are SGHTA and FQGTGA. The CDR3 is made up of 13 amino acids. CDR3 sequence (DNA): TGTGCCAGCAGCCCGGGACACAACAATGAGCAGTTCTTC. As protein: CASSPGHNNEQFF.

This sequence joins TRBV30 and TRBJ1-2; D may be TRBD1 (5 bases). The germline V and J ends were trimmed by 2 bases and 8 bases, with 18 bases remaining between them. The CDR3 loop spans 14 amino acids. From germline, CDR1 is GTSNPN and CDR2 SVGIG (reference sequence). CDR3 amino acids: CAWSTGHGGRGYTF. For the CDR3, the DNA is TGTGCCTGGAGTACAGGACATGGCGGAAGAGGCTACACCTTC. Full variable domain (remainder filled in from reference TRBV30 and TRBJ1-2): SQTIHQWPATLVQPVGSPLSLECTVEGTSNPNLYWYRQAAGRGLQLLFYSVGIGQISSEVPQNLSASRPQDRQFILSSKKLLLSDSGFYLCAWSTGHGGRGYTFGSGTRLTVV.

J is TRBJ2-5 and V is TRBV14, with D perhaps matching TRBD1 (6 bases). This CDR3 has 13 residues. Germline V gives CDR1 SGHDN, CDR2 FVKESK. The ends were cut back, 4 bases at V and 2 bases at J, with 8 bases in the middle. CDR3 nucleotides: TGTGCCAGCAGCCGCGACAGGCAAGAGACCCAGTACTTC. It yields the protein CASSRDRQETQYF. Variable domain in full (rest from reference TRBV14 and TRBJ2-5): EAGVTQFPSHSVIEKGQTVTLRCDPISGHDNLYWYRRVMGKEIKFLLHFVKESKQDESGMPNNRFLAERTGGTYSTLKVQPAELEDSGVYFCASSRDRQETQYFGPGTRLLVL.

This sequence joins TRBV9 and TRBJ2-3; no clear D. CDR1 and CDR2 from the germline V gene are SGDLS and YYNGEE. The CDR3 extends over 14 amino acids. The V end was cut by 0 bases, the J end by 4 bases, with 9 bases between. Written as DNA, the CDR3 is TGTGCCAGCAGCGTAGACCCTAGTTCAGATACGCAGTATTTT. It codes for CASSVDPSSDTQYF.

The chain couples TRBV9 to TRBJ1-2; D not resolved. The CDR3 sequence is 14 residues long. Germline CDR1 and CDR2: SGDLS and YYNGEE. V was shortened by 0 bases and J by 7 bases, with 13 bases between the two germline ends. The DNA for the CDR3 is TGTGCCAGCAGCGTAGAGCGCCCCTCGGGTGGCTACACCTTC. It specifies CASSVERPSGGYTF.

The V call is TRBV15, the J call TRBJ2-4; TRBD2 is a possible D gene (5 bases). Trimming stripped 4 bases from V and 3 bases from J, with 13 bases between. Germline-derived CDR1 and CDR2 are LNHNV and YYDKDF (reference sequence). The CDR3 loop spans 15 amino acids. As DNA, the CDR3 is TGTGCCACCAGCACCCCTGGAGGAGTCAAAAACATTCAGTACTTC. Its protein is CATSTPGGVKNIQYF.

J is TRBJ1-1 and V is TRBV28, with a weak D call TRBD1 (5 bases). Per germline, CDR1 MDHEN and CDR2 SYDVKM. The CDR3 is 12 residues long. The V end was cut by 7 bases, the J end by 5 bases, with 11 bases between. CDR3 DNA: TGTGCCAGCACCCAGGGAGGTACTGAAGCTTTCTTT. Translating gives CASTQGGTEAFF.

This clone occurred once. V is TRBV28 and J is TRBJ1-2, with 10 bases aligning to TRBD1. Per the germline V gene, CDR1 is MDHEN and CDR2 is SYDVKM. This CDR3 has 15 residues. The trim removed 6 bases at V and 2 bases at J, leaving 6 bases unmatched. The CDR3 nucleotides read TGTGCCAGCAGCAGATTGGACAGGGGGAACTATGGCTACACCTTC. This sequence encodes CASSRLDRGNYGYTF.

J is TRBJ2-1 and V is TRBV28; D is perhaps TRBD1 (6 bases). V was clipped by 4 bases and J by 0 bases, with 13 bases between them. Germline lookup yields CDR1 MDHEN and CDR2 SYDVKM. The CDR3 extends over 16 amino acids. The chain's CDR3 is CASSSLGTISYNEQFF. The CDR3 nucleotides read TGTGCCAGCAGTTCTCTCGGGACAATCTCCTACAATGAGCAGTTCTTC.

V and J are TRBV2 and TRBJ2-2; TRBD2 agrees at 7 bases. The V gene's germline CDR1 is SNHLY and CDR2 FYNNEI. The CDR3 consists of 15 residues. V trimming: 7 bases; J trimming: 7 bases; junction bases outside the gene matches: 12. The CDR3 DNA is TGTGCCAGCATAATGCGGGAGATAAGAGTCGGGGAGCTGTTTTTT. Translation gives CASIMREIRVGELFF.

The chain employs TRBV10-3 and TRBJ2-3; D remains unclear. Germline V CDR1 and CDR2: ENHRY, SYGVKD. Trimming cost V 4 bases and J 0 bases, with 5 bases left between them. The CDR3 length is 13 residues. This chain's CDR3 is CAISAPSTDTQYF. The CDR3 DNA reads as TGTGCCATCAGTGCCCCTAGCACAGATACGCAGTATTTT.

This chain connects TRBV7-2 to TRBJ1-1; D is unresolved. The CDR3 totals 13 residues. Looked up from germline, CDR1 is SGHTA and CDR2 is FQGNSA. V was cut by 5 bases and J by 3 bases, with 10 bases left in between. The CDR3 loop is CASSRTGYTEAFF. The DNA for the CDR3 is TGTGCCAGCAGCCGGACTGGATACACTGAAGCTTTCTTT.

The chain recombines TRBV9 with TRBJ2-7, with D perhaps matching TRBD2 (5 bases). Trimming cost V 2 bases and J 5 bases, with 11 bases left between them. Looked up from germline, CDR1 is SGDLS and CDR2 is YYNGEE. This CDR3 is built from 13 residues. The CDR3 protein is CASSVLDWNEQYF. In DNA, the CDR3 is TGTGCCAGCAGCGTCTTGGACTGGAACGAGCAGTACTTC.

The chain employs TRBV7-2 and TRBJ1-2; 7 bases align to TRBD1. V gave up 3 bases and J gave up 0 bases; unmatched junction bases: 4. The CDR3 covers 15 residues. CDR1 SGHTA and CDR2 FQGNSA come from the germline V gene. The CDR3 is CASSFRDRANYGYTF. The CDR3 nucleotides read TGTGCCAGCAGCTTTCGGGACAGAGCTAACTATGGCTACACCTTC.

This clone was picked up one time. The chain couples TRBV11-2 to TRBJ2-7; TRBD2 aligns across 14 bases. The CDR3 runs 15 residues. V was clipped by 5 bases and J by 4 bases; unmatched bases: 4. Germline-derived CDR1 and CDR2 are SGHAT and FQNNGV. The CDR3 DNA reads as TGTGCCAGCAGCGTGGGACTAGCGGGAGTTTACGAGCAGTACTTC. The encoded protein is CASSVGLAGVYEQYF.

The genes are TRBV7-2 and TRBJ1-2; TRBD1 matches at 7 bases. The CDR3 is 13 residues long. With V trimmed by 3 bases and J by 7 bases, 5 bases remained unmatched. The germline gives CDR1 SGHTA, CDR2 FQGNSA. CDR3 sequence: CASSFDRVGGYTF. The CDR3 nucleotides are TGTGCCAGCAGCTTTGACAGGGTTGGTGGCTACACCTTC.

V usage is TRBV9 and J usage is TRBJ2-3, with a weak D call TRBD1 (6 bases). Trimming removed 6 bases at V and 3 bases at J, with 17 bases between. The CDR3 totals 15 residues. Germline V gene data show CDR1 as SGDLS and CDR2 as YYNGEE. The CDR3 DNA is TGTGCCAGCAAAAAAAAACAGGGAAAGACAGATACGCAGTATTTT. This codes for CASKKKQGKTDTQYF.

This chain joins TRBV4-1 and TRBJ2-1; TRBD2 agrees at 11 bases. The CDR3 has 16 residues. Unmatched junction bases numbered 8, after V lost 1 base and J lost 9 bases. The V gene's germline CDR1 is MGHRA and CDR2 YSYEKL. The DNA for the CDR3 is TGCGCCAGCAGCCAAGGGCTAGCGGGGGGCCCAGGTGAGCAGTTCTTC. It is translated as CASSQGLAGGPGEQFF.

CDR3: CASSLRPGQGNHEQYF. The CDR3 coding sequence is TGTGCCAGCAGTTTAAGACCGGGACAGGGGAACCACGAGCAGTACTTC. The V call is TRBV27, the J call TRBJ2-7; 10 bases align to TRBD1. The CDR3 covers 16 residues. Trimming removed 2 bases from V and 5 bases from J; junction bases left unmatched: 9. CDR1 and CDR2 (germline): MNHEY, SMNVEV (reference sequence).

The CDR3 reads CASSSAGNYGYTF. In DNA form, the CDR3 reads TGTGCCAGCAGCTCCGCGGGTAACTATGGCTACACCTTC. This chain links TRBV7-9 with TRBJ1-2; D is undetermined. The CDR3 runs to 13 residues. Germline lookup yields CDR1 SEHNR and CDR2 FQNEAQ (reference sequence). Trimming took off 4 bases at V and 1 base at J, with 7 bases between the two ends.

The chain recombines TRBV29-1 with TRBJ2-7; 9 bases align to TRBD1. Trimming took 6 bases from V and 3 from J; bases not matched to a gene: 9. Germline V gene sequence: CDR1 SQVTM, CDR2 ANQGSEA. The CDR3 sequence is 14 residues long. The CDR3 here is CSVSEMGQGYEQYF. CDR3 bases: TGCAGCGTAAGCGAGATGGGACAGGGCTACGAGCAGTACTTC.

As to this clone: In the same sample, other DNA sequences code for this CDR3. This sequence joins TRBV12-5 and TRBJ2-4; TRBD1 agrees at 10 bases. The V gene's germline CDR1 is LGHNT and CDR2 FRNRAP. The CDR3 extends over 17 amino acids. V lost 4 bases and J lost 1; bases outside the gene matches: 7. CDR3 nucleotide sequence: TGTGCTAGTGGTTGGACGGGACAGGGGAAGGCCAAAAACATTCAGTACTTC. It encodes CASGWTGQGKAKNIQYF.

The rearrangement links TRBV27 to TRBJ2-1, with 9 bases matching TRBD2. Looked up from germline, CDR1 is MNHEY and CDR2 is SMNVEV (reference sequence). This CDR3 contains 18 residues. V lost 5 bases and J lost 4; bases outside the gene matches: 15. CDR3 DNA sequence: TGTGCCAGCAGTCCGCTCGGATCGTTAAGCGGGGGGTACAATGAGCAGTTCTTC. This sequence encodes CASSPLGSLSGGYNEQFF.

This clone was counted a few times. J is TRBJ1-1 and V is TRBV6-6; 10 positions match TRBD1. The junction had 5 bases not matched to a gene; V was cut back by 5 bases and J by 5 bases. Germline V gene lookup returns CDR1 MNHNY and CDR2 SVGAGI (reference sequence). The CDR3 contains 14 residues. DNA of the CDR3: TGTGCCAGCAGTGGGACAGGGGTATCGACTGAAGCTTTCTTT. Its translation is CASSGTGVSTEAFF.

This chain uses TRBV7-9 with TRBJ2-7, with 8 bases fitting TRBD2. Per the germline V gene, CDR1 is SEHNR and CDR2 is FQNEAQ (reference sequence). The CDR3 runs 14 residues. J lost 6 bases, V lost 5 bases, and 9 bases had no gene match. The CDR3 spells CASSGGGKGREQYF. DNA for the CDR3: TGTGCCAGCAGCGGCGGGGGGAAAGGTCGCGAGCAGTACTTC.

The V gene is TRBV4-1, the J gene TRBJ2-5, with D possibly being TRBD2 (5 bases). The CDR3 extends over 14 amino acids. Germline assignment: CDR1 MGHRA and CDR2 YSYEKL. Deletions cut 1 base from V and 1 base from J, with 7 bases between. The CDR3 sequence is CASSQAGSQETQYF. Here the CDR3 DNA reads TGCGCCAGCAGCCAAGCGGGGAGCCAAGAGACCCAGTACTTC.

The J gene is TRBJ2-1, the V gene TRBV9; 7 positions agree with TRBD2. V lost 0 bases and J lost 11; bases outside the gene matches: 8. Looked up from germline, CDR1 is SGDLS and CDR2 is YYNGEE. The CDR3 is 14 amino acids. The CDR3 sequence: CASSVGGTNNKQFF. CDR3 DNA sequence: TGTGCCAGCAGCGTAGGAGGGACTAACAACAAGCAGTTCTTC.

The chain uses TRBV4-3 and TRBJ1-1; TRBD1 matches at 7 bases. The CDR3 extends over 15 amino acids. Germline V lookup: CDR1 LGHNA, CDR2 YSLEER. Trimming took 0 bases from V and 7 from J; bases not matched to a gene: 8. DNA for the CDR3: TGCGCCAGCAGCCAAGAAGACAGGGCCTATTATGAAGCTTTCTTT. Amino acids: CASSQEDRAYYEAFF.

The V call is TRBV11-2, the J call TRBJ2-5; 7 nucleotides line up with TRBD2. The CDR3 consists of 15 residues. Per germline, CDR1 SGHAT and CDR2 FQNNGV. The junction had 7 bases not matched to a gene; V was cut back by 1 base and J by 5 bases. The CDR3 nucleotides are TGTGCCAGCAGCTTAGGCCGGGGGGTGGGGGAGACCCAGTACTTC. Translating gives CASSLGRGVGETQYF. Full variable domain (remainder filled in from reference TRBV11-2 and TRBJ2-5): EAGVAQSPRYKIIEKRQSVAFWCNPISGHATLYWYQQILGQGPKLLIQFQNNGVVDDSQLPKDRFSAERLKGVDSTLKIQPAKLEDSAVYLCASSLGRGVGETQYFGPGTRLLVL.

The chain combines TRBV5-1 with TRBJ2-7; TRBD2 matches at 8 bases. The CDR3 sequence is 17 residues long. The J segment lost 0 bases and the V segment lost 2 bases, leaving 10 bases of the junction unmatched. Germline V lookup: CDR1 SGHRS, CDR2 YFSETQ. DNA for the CDR3: TGCGCCAGCAGCTTCCCCCTAGCGGGCGGAAGCTCCTACGAGCAGTACTTC. Encoded protein: CASSFPLAGGSSYEQYF.

The rearrangement links TRBV5-4 to TRBJ1-3; 9 nucleotides agree with TRBD1. This CDR3 comprises 16 residues. Germline V gives CDR1 SGHNT, CDR2 YYREEE (reference sequence). Trimming at V came to 4 bases and at J to 2 bases, leaving 7 bases not matched to a gene. CDR3 region: CASSGGQGLAGNTIYF. The CDR3 coding sequence is TGTGCCAGCAGCGGTGGACAGGGGCTTGCTGGAAACACCATATATTTT.